This T cell receptor beta chain was obtained from a study of human T cells and chemical hapten exposure. Regarding time point: patch test 1, 2 weeks after DPC sensitization. The sample's treatment: therapeutic diphenylcyclopropenone sensitization with weekly scalp DPC. At every patch-test visit, blood was drawn before the patch test was applied. Germline V CDR1 and CDR2: MNHNY, SVGAGI (reference sequence). This CDR3 region has 14 residues. V lost 6 bases to trimming and J lost 0 bases; unmatched junction nucleotides: 5. Findings and caveats of the study: The study found that DPC sensitization did not change TCRs above 1 in 1000 frequency.

Unique molecular identifiers were attached to individual cDNA molecules within the library. TCRdb reprocessed the RACE reads with MiXCR, giving one entry per CDR3 protein. The sample has around 99,000 distinct CDR3 sequences; about an eighth are singletons. This clonotype has just a few counts. Its antigen remains unidentified. The chain carries TRBV6-6 and TRBJ2-7, with 7 nucleotides matching TRBD1. This TCR came from a woman aged 35 to 49 with alopecia areata. Some clones in this sample may be carry-over from other donors' samples. The sample in question was whole blood, obtained in connection with sensitization to the hapten diphenylcyclopropenone (DPC). Here the CDR3 reads CASSTGQASYEQYF. CDR3 nucleotide sequence: TGTGCCAGCAGCACCGGACAGGCCTCCTACGAGCAGTACTTC.